Listed below are T cell receptor beta chains from one sample, sequenced in a study of T cells after yellow fever vaccination. TCRdb reprocessed the 5' RACE reads via MiXCR and lists one record per CDR3 protein. The table records hundreds of thousands of distinct CDR3 sequences, around 19% of them present only once. Sequencing was performed on PBMCs, taken before the yellow fever booster vaccination. The receptor set was obtained from a man younger than 35 who received the YFV17D yellow fever vaccine. CDR3s include the opening cysteine and the closing phenylalanine or tryptophan. The D gene is left open where the match is weak. The size of a clone is reported for some rows only, either as once, few or many, or as a class for expanded clones.

V gene	clone size	J gene	CDR3 length	D gene	CDR3 DNA	CDR3 protein
TRBV3-1	few	TRBJ2-3	16	-	TGTGCCAGCAGCCAAGCGAGTCTCTCTAGCACAGATACGCAGTATTTT	CASSQASLSSTDTQYF
TRBV28	few	TRBJ2-7	14	-	TGTGCCAGCAGTGGGGTTCTGACTTTTTACGAGCAGTACTTC	CASSGVLTFYEQYF
TRBV12-5	-	TRBJ2-1	15	TRBD2	TGTGCTAGTGGTTTGGGGACTAGCGAGTACAATGAGCAGTTCTTC	CASGLGTSEYNEQFF
TRBV6-5	few	TRBJ2-5	15	-	TGTGCCAGCAGCCTCTCAACAGAGTACCAAGAGACCCAGTACTTC	CASSLSTEYQETQYF
TRBV7-9	many	TRBJ2-1	17	TRBD2	TGTGCCAGCAGCCACCTGAGGGGGCTAGCGGGGGTGAATGAGCAGTTCTTC	CASSHLRGLAGVNEQFF
TRBV4-1	-	TRBJ2-5	16	TRBD2	TGCGCCAGCAGCCAAGAAAGGCTAGCGGGGGAAGAGACCCAGTACTTC	CASSQERLAGEETQYF
TRBV4-2	-	TRBJ1-2	15	TRBD1	TGTGCCAGCAGCCTCCGGGACAGGGACCCCTCAAGCTACACCTTC	CASSLRDRDPSSYTF
TRBV5-1	few	TRBJ2-1	15	TRBD1	TGCGCCAGCAGCTTTGCAGGGGGCCCTTACAATGAGCAGTTCTTC	CASSFAGGPYNEQFF
TRBV7-3	-	TRBJ2-5	12	TRBD2	TGTGCCAGCAGCGCACGGGAGGGGGCCCAGTACTTC	CASSAREGAQYF
TRBV18	many	TRBJ1-5	15	TRBD1	TGTGCCAGCTCCCCCACAGGGGTAGGCGATCAGCCCCAGCATTTT	CASSPTGVGDQPQHF
TRBV6-4	many	TRBJ2-3	16	-	TGTGCCAGCAGTGACAAAACAGGGAGCGGCACAGATACGCAGTATTTT	CASSDKTGSGTDTQYF
TRBV12-3/TRBV12-4	few	TRBJ1-1	14	TRBD1	TGTGCCAGCAGTCCACAGGGGAAGAACACTGAAGCTTTCTTT	CASSPQGKNTEAFF
TRBV20-1	-	TRBJ1-1	12	-	TGCAGTGCTATCGAGGGGGGGACTGAAGCTTTCTTT	CSAIEGGTEAFF
TRBV5-1	-	TRBJ2-3	16	-	TGCGCCAGCAGCTTGACTCCCCGCAAAGACACAGATACGCAGTATTTT	CASSLTPRKDTDTQYF
TRBV7-9	few	TRBJ2-3	13	-	TGTGCCAGCAGCAACAGCGGGTCGGATACGCAGTATTTT	CASSNSGSDTQYF
TRBV12-3/TRBV12-4	few	TRBJ2-5	12	-	TGTGCCAGCAGTGGCAGGGAAGAGACCCAGTACTTC	CASSGREETQYF
TRBV19	-	TRBJ1-1	12	-	TGTGCCAGTAGTATAGTTCCCTCGGAAGCTTTCTTT	CASSIVPSEAFF
TRBV4-3	many	TRBJ2-4	13	-	TGCGCCAGCAGCCAAGATGGGTTGACGCCGCCTGAATTC	CASSQDGLTPPEF
TRBV30	few	TRBJ2-1	14	-	TGTGCCTGGAGCAAAGCCACTGGGATTGGAGAGCAGTTCTTC	CAWSKATGIGEQFF
TRBV2	few	TRBJ2-1	17	-	TGTGCCAGCAGTGAAGCTTCCGGGGAGGCACGGCTTAGTGAGCAGTTCTTC	CASSEASGEARLSEQFF
TRBV23-1	few	TRBJ1-5	12	-	TGCGCCAGCACCCTCGTTTGTCAGCCCCAGCATTTT	CASTLVCQPQHF
TRBV29-1	-	TRBJ2-3	13	-	TGCAGCGTTGGCACCCGGTTTCGAGATACGCAGTATTTT	CSVGTRFRDTQYF
TRBV7-2	many	TRBJ2-3	16	TRBD2	TGTGCCAGCAGAACTCAAGCTAGCGGGGGTGCAGATACGCAGTATTTT	CASRTQASGGADTQYF
TRBV20-1	-	TRBJ1-4	14	-	TGCAGTGCTGGAAAACGGGAGGGAGGGGAAAAACTGTTTTTT	CSAGKREGGEKLFF
TRBV12-3/TRBV12-4	few	TRBJ2-4	16	TRBD1	TGTGCCAGCAGTCTTACAGGGGGTTTAGCCAAAAACATTCAGTACTTC	CASSLTGGLAKNIQYF
TRBV18	-	TRBJ1-5	14	TRBD1	TGTGCCAGCTCACCAGGGGACAGTGGGCAGCCCCAGCATTTT	CASSPGDSGQPQHF
TRBV20-1	-	TRBJ1-4	13	-	TGCAGTGCTAGACGCAGGGTCGCTGAAAAACTGTTTTTT	CSARRRVAEKLFF
TRBV4-3	many	TRBJ2-2	15	-	TGCGCCAGCAGCCAAGGCAGGGGGGACACCGGGGAGCTGTTTTTT	CASSQGRGDTGELFF
TRBV6-5	few	TRBJ2-3	15	-	TGTGCCAGCAGTTACTCGCAGGGTTTAACAGATACGCAGTATTTT	CASSYSQGLTDTQYF
TRBV9	few	TRBJ2-5	13	-	TGTGCCAGCAGCGTAGCAGCATCAGAGACCCAGTACTTC	CASSVAASETQYF
TRBV4-3	-	TRBJ2-7	14	-	TGCGCCAGCAGCCGAGACACTCTCCTTGGAGAGCAGTACTTC	CASSRDTLLGEQYF
TRBV28	once	TRBJ1-5	12	-	TGTGCCAGCAGGGAGCGCCATCAGCCCCAGCATTTT	CASRERHQPQHF
TRBV29-1	-	TRBJ2-3	12	-	TGCAGCGTACGGGGGTCCACAGATACGCAGTATTTT	CSVRGSTDTQYF
TRBV2	few	TRBJ2-3	14	-	TGTGCCAGCAGTGAAAGGGTTGGTCCAGATACGCAGTATTTT	CASSERVGPDTQYF
TRBV12-3/TRBV12-4	few	TRBJ2-1	13	-	TGTGCCAGCAGTTTTGGCCAAGGACAAGGAAATTTCTTC	CASSFGQGQGNFF
TRBV12-3/TRBV12-4	-	TRBJ2-3	13	TRBD2	TGTGCCAGCAGTTTACCGGGGGAGGGTACGCAGTATTTT	CASSLPGEGTQYF
TRBV7-9	-	TRBJ1-6	15	TRBD1	TGTGCCAGCAGCCGCGACAGGGTGGAGTTTTCACCCCTCCACTTT	CASSRDRVEFSPLHF
TRBV12-3/TRBV12-4	-	TRBJ2-7	13	-	TGTGCCAGCAGCCACGGACCGTACTACGAGCAGTACTTC	CASSHGPYYEQYF
TRBV4-3	-	TRBJ2-1	18	TRBD1	TGCGCCAGCAGCCAAGTCGAGAGAGGGGGCGCGAAATGGGGTGAGCAGTTCTTC	CASSQVERGGAKWGEQFF
TRBV9	-	TRBJ1-1	14	-	TGTGCCAGCAGCGTAGAATCGGGTGGCACTGAAGCTTTCTTT	CASSVESGGTEAFF
TRBV6-5	few	TRBJ2-1	14	TRBD1	TGTGCCAGCAGGGACAGGCCCTCCTACAATGAGCAGTTCTTC	CASRDRPSYNEQFF
TRBV20-1	-	TRBJ1-3	14	-	TGCAGTGCTAGTAATCCGCGCTCTGGAAACACCATATATTTT	CSASNPRSGNTIYF
TRBV4-2	many	TRBJ2-3	14	-	TGTGCCAGCAGCCAAGATTGGCTTTCAGATACGCAGTATTTT	CASSQDWLSDTQYF
TRBV27	few	TRBJ1-5	13	-	TGTGCCAGCGCCGGGCGGAACAATCAGCCCCAGCATTTT	CASAGRNNQPQHF
TRBV18	few	TRBJ2-1	15	-	TGTGCCAGCTCACCCTACGGACCCCCCTACAATGAGCAGTTCTTC	CASSPYGPPYNEQFF